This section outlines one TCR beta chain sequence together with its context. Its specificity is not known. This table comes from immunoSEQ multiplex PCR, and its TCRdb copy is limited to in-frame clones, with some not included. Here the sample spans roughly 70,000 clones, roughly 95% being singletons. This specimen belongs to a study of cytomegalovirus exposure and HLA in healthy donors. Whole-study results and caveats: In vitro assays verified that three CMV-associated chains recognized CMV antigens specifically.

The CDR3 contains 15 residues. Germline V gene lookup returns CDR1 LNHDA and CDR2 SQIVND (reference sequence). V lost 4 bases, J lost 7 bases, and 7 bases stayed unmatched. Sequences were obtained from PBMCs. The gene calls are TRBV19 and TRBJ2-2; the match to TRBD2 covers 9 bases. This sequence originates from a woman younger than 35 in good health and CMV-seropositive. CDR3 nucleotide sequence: TGTGCCAGTAGTACCTCTAGCGGGATAATCGGGGAGCTGTTTTTT. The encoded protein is CASSTSSGIIGELFF.